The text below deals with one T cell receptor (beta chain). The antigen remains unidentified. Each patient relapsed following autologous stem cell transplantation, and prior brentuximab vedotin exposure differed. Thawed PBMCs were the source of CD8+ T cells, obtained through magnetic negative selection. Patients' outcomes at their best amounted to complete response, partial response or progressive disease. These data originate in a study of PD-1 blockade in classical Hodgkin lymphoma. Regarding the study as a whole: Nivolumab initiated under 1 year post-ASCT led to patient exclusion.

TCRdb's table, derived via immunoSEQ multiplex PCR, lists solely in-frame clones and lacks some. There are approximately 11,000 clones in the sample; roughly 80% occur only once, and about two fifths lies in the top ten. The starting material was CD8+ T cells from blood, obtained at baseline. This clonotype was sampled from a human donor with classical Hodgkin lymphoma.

The CDR3 reads CASGPLAGGTGELFF. The CDR3 DNA sequence: TGTGCCAGCGGACCACTAGCGGGGGGCACCGGGGAGCTGTTTTTT. The rearrangement links TRBV6-4 to TRBJ2-2; 12 bases are a match to TRBD2. V lost 8 bases and J lost 4; bases outside the gene matches: 5. The CDR3 length is 15 residues. CDR1 is MRHNA, CDR2 SNTAGT, per germline.